The 31 T cell receptor beta chains in this list originate from one sample, sequenced in a study of early T cells in non-severe SARS-CoV-2 infection. MiXCR was run by TCRdb on the 5' RACE reads, yielding one entry per CDR3 protein. The sample holds more than 25,000 distinct CDR3 sequences, 5.4% seen once. The sequencing sample was made of whole blood. The receptors here all came from an adult who was a healthcare worker with PCR-confirmed SARS-CoV-2 infection or an uninfected control (not recorded which).

This clonotype was found many times. In DNA, the CDR3 is TGTGCCAGCAGACCCGGGCCGGGCGGCGGGGCTTTCTTT. The encoded protein is CASRPGPGGGAFF. The V gene is TRBV7-9, the J gene TRBJ1-1; no clear D gene. Per the germline V gene, CDR1 is SEHNR and CDR2 is FQNEAQ (reference sequence). CDR3 length: 13 amino acids. With 6 bases removed from V and 11 bases from J, the gap between germline ends came to 19 bases.

The chain uses TRBV7-2 and TRBJ2-4; the D gene is possibly TRBD1 (7 bases). Between the trimmed V and J ends, which lost 0 bases and 8 bases, there was a span of 11 bases. This CDR3 has 14 amino acids. Per the germline V gene, CDR1 is SGHTA and CDR2 is FQGNSA. CDR3 bases: TGTGCCAGCAGCTTAGCCAGGGGGGAGGACATTCAGTACTTC. It is translated as CASSLARGEDIQYF.

The V call is TRBV12-3 or TRBV12-4, the J call TRBJ2-2; the match to TRBD1 covers 8 bases. The ends lost 10 bases at V and 4 bases at J; junction bases unmatched: 11. The CDR3 spans 15 residues. CDR3 in amino acids: CATQKIRGRTGELFF. The CDR3 coding sequence is TGTGCCACCCAAAAGATCAGGGGGCGCACCGGGGAGCTGTTTTTT.

In this sample, this clonotype turned up many times. The V gene is TRBV7-9, the J gene TRBJ1-4; tentatively, D is TRBD1 (5 bases). Germline V gene data show CDR1 as SEHNR and CDR2 as FQNEAQ (reference sequence). The CDR3 loop spans 13 amino acids. Between the trimmed V and J ends, which lost 4 bases and 8 bases, there was a span of 11 bases. The CDR3 spells CASSSSGGEKLFF. CDR3 nucleotides: TGTGCCAGCAGCTCCTCCGGGGGGGAAAAACTGTTTTTT.

The CDR3, as DNA: TGTGCCAGCACCTGGACAGGCAACACTGAAGCTTTCTTT. Its protein is CASTWTGNTEAFF. The chain uses TRBV3-1 and TRBJ1-1; TRBD1 agrees at 7 bases. V was pared by 7 bases and J by 2 bases, with 4 bases of the junction left unmatched. Per germline, CDR1 LGHDT and CDR2 YNNKEL (reference sequence). The CDR3 consists of 13 residues.

This clonotype was counted many times. This sequence joins TRBV12-5 and TRBJ1-1; D ambiguous. Between the trimmed V and J ends, which lost 1 base and 1 base, there was a span of 10 bases. The germline V gene has CDR1 LGHNT and CDR2 FRNRAP. This CDR3 is built from 15 residues. The CDR3 is CASGLERLRNTEAFF. CDR3 nucleotides: TGTGCTAGTGGTTTGGAGCGATTGCGGAACACTGAAGCTTTCTTT.

The chain carries TRBV28 and TRBJ2-2; tentative D call: TRBD1 (6 bases). Germline lookup yields CDR1 MDHEN and CDR2 SYDVKM. The CDR3 contains 13 residues. V lost 7 bases to trimming and J lost 0 bases, with 6 bases between them. CDR3 DNA: TGTGCCAGCAACAGGGCGAACACCGGGGAGCTGTTTTTT. This sequence encodes CASNRANTGELFF.

This clonotype was seen only a few times. The chain combines TRBV12-3 or TRBV12-4 with TRBJ1-2, with D possibly TRBD1 on 5 matching bases. The CDR3 is made up of 12 amino acids. V shed 10 bases and J shed 5 bases, with 14 bases lying between them. The CDR3 nucleotides read TGTGCCATCCTTGGGACTGATTATGGCTACACCTTC. Encoded protein: CAILGTDYGYTF.

This clonotype was seen repeatedly, ten times or more. V and J are TRBV6-6 and TRBJ1-6; 7 nucleotides match TRBD1. V shed 8 bases, J shed 8 bases, and the junction held 6 bases outside the gene matches. Germline CDR1 is MNHNY and CDR2 is SVGAGI (reference sequence). The length of the CDR3 is 13 residues. This chain's CDR3 is CASAQGWDSPLHF. The CDR3 DNA reads TGTGCCAGCGCACAGGGGTGGGATTCACCCCTCCACTTT.

The table lists this clonotype with many counts. V usage is TRBV7-9 and J usage is TRBJ2-3, with 7 bases aligning to TRBD2. The CDR3 length is 13 residues. The trim removed 10 bases at V and 6 bases at J, leaving 10 bases unmatched. Germline V gene data show CDR1 as SEHNR and CDR2 as FQNEAQ (reference sequence). CDR3 nucleotide sequence: TGTGCCACCCGGGCGGGAGTTGGTGATACGCAGTATTTT. It translates to CATRAGVGDTQYF.

This clonotype appeared a few times. V usage is TRBV5-1 and J usage is TRBJ2-1, with 15 bases identical to TRBD2. The J segment lost 0 bases and the V segment lost 3 bases, leaving 10 bases of the junction unmatched. The CDR3 extends over 20 amino acids. Germline CDR1 is SGHRS and CDR2 is YFSETQ. DNA for the CDR3: TGCGCCAGCAGCTCCGGACTAGCGGGAGGGTCCGAAAGCTCCTACAATGAGCAGTTCTTC. Amino acid sequence: CASSSGLAGGSESSYNEQFF.

This clonotype was counted ten times or more. The chain carries TRBV20-1 and TRBJ1-4; D remains ambiguous. Germline V gives CDR1 DFQATT, CDR2 SNEGSKA (reference sequence). V lost 0 bases and J lost 3, with 8 bases in between. The CDR3 spans 14 residues. CDR3 coding DNA: TGCAGTGCTAGAGAGGCAGCCTCTAATGAAAAACTGTTTTTT. This translates into CSAREAASNEKLFF.

This clonotype rates as medium-sized (0.01 to 0.1%). The chain employs TRBV6-5 and TRBJ2-7; the D is unclear. This CDR3 has 12 residues. CDR1 is MNHEY, CDR2 SVGAGI, per germline. V was pared by 4 bases and J by 6 bases, with 10 bases between. CDR3 region: CASSSTTTEQYF. CDR3 bases: TGTGCCAGCAGTTCCACGACGACCGAGCAGTACTTC.

The chain joins TRBV28 to TRBJ2-5; TRBD1 aligns across 8 bases. After removal of 9 bases from V and 4 bases from J, the junction contained 7 bases not matched to a gene. The CDR3 extends over 13 amino acids. In germline, CDR1 is MDHEN, CDR2 SYDVKM. CDR3 residues: CASARTGRETQYF. Written as DNA, the CDR3 is TGTGCCAGTGCCCGGACAGGGCGAGAGACCCAGTACTTC.

This clonotype was seen repeatedly, ten times or more. The chain carries TRBV28 and TRBJ1-1; D is undetermined. The CDR3 is 14 residues long. The germline CDR1 and CDR2 sequences are MDHEN and SYDVKM. Trimming took 5 bases from V and 2 from J, leaving 12 bases between them. The CDR3 is CASSLERLNTEAFF. Here the CDR3 DNA reads TGTGCCAGCAGTCTTGAAAGGTTAAACACTGAAGCTTTCTTT.

The rearrangement links TRBV5-1 to TRBJ2-7; D is unresolved. V was trimmed by 3 bases and J by 4 bases, leaving 5 bases between them. CDR3 length: 11 residues. CDR1 and CDR2 (germline): SGHRS, YFSETQ. The CDR3 DNA reads as TGCGCCAGCAGCTCGGAGTACGAGCAGTACTTC. Protein sequence: CASSSEYEQYF.

This clonotype was observed many times. J is TRBJ2-1 and V is TRBV2; maybe TRBD2 (5 bases). The germline gives CDR1 SNHLY, CDR2 FYNNEI. V gave up 5 bases and J gave up 5 bases, with 13 bases separating them. This CDR3 is built from 14 residues. The CDR3 reads CASSRSGVNNEQFF. The CDR3 nucleotides read TGTGCCAGCAGTCGATCCGGGGTCAACAATGAGCAGTTCTTC.

This clonotype was observed once. This may stem from a read error, because a much larger clone lies one nucleotide away. This chain joins TRBV6-6 and TRBJ1-1; no clear D. V lost 4 bases, J lost 6 bases, and 21 bases lay in between. CDR3 length equals 16 residues. The germline CDR1 and CDR2 sequences are MNHNY and SVGAGI (reference sequence). The CDR3 bases are TGTGCCAGCAGTTTTGGGTTAATGCCCGAAGGAGCTGAAGCTTTCTTT. Its translation: CASSFGLMPEGAEAFF.

The table lists this clonotype with a few counts. The chain links TRBV7-9 to TRBJ2-5, with D perhaps matching TRBD1 or TRBD2 (5 bases each). Trimming cost V 4 bases and J 5 bases, with 11 bases left between them. Germline V CDR1 and CDR2: SEHNR, FQNEAQ (reference sequence). CDR3 length: 13 amino acids. CDR3 in amino acids: CASSWDPGETQYF. The DNA of the CDR3 is TGTGCCAGCAGCTGGGACCCGGGGGAGACCCAGTACTTC.

This clonotype was detected many times. V is TRBV6-5 and J is TRBJ1-5; D not resolved. The CDR3 length is 17 residues. Germline V gene sequence: CDR1 MNHEY, CDR2 SVGAGI. V was trimmed by 6 bases and J by 2 bases, leaving 20 bases between them. The CDR3 loop is CASSQVTTPGGNQPQHF. CDR3 sequence (DNA): TGTGCCAGCAGCCAAGTTACGACTCCCGGGGGCAATCAGCCCCAGCATTTT.

J is TRBJ2-7 and V is TRBV28; a possible D gene is TRBD1 (6 bases). The CDR3 has 15 amino acids. CDR1 is MDHEN, CDR2 SYDVKM, per germline. Trimming pared 6 bases from V and 3 bases from J, leaving 18 bases between. In nucleotides, the CDR3 is TGTGCCAGCAGGCCGATATTCAGGACAGTCTACGAGCAGTACTTC. This sequence encodes CASRPIFRTVYEQYF.

This clonotype has ten or more counts. The V and J genes are TRBV10-3 and TRBJ2-7; D tentatively reads TRBD1 or TRBD2 (5 bases each). V lost 8 bases, J lost 0 bases, and 8 bases lay in between. Germline V CDR1 and CDR2: ENHRY, SYGVKD. The CDR3 extends over 12 amino acids. The CDR3 protein is CAIRDDSYEQYF. The CDR3 coding sequence is TGTGCCATCCGGGACGACTCCTACGAGCAGTACTTC.

In its sample, this clonotype was seen many times. This chain links TRBV4-1 with TRBJ1-5, with D hard to call. CDR1 is MGHRA, CDR2 YSYEKL, per germline. V lost 1 base to trimming and J lost 3 bases, with 10 bases between them. This CDR3 is 15 amino acids long. CDR3 in amino acids: CASSQVPVTNQPQHF. The DNA of the CDR3 is TGCGCCAGCAGCCAAGTCCCAGTTACCAATCAGCCCCAGCATTTT.

This clonotype appeared many times. V usage is TRBV3-1 and J usage is TRBJ2-5; the D is unclear. CDR1 and CDR2 from the germline V gene are LGHDT and YNNKEL (reference sequence). This CDR3 comprises 12 residues. V lost 4 bases and J 2 bases, leaving 5 bases between the germline ends. The CDR3 nucleotides read TGTGCCAGCAGCCTACTTCAAGAGACCCAGTACTTC. Amino acid sequence: CASSLLQETQYF.

V usage is TRBV11-2 and J usage is TRBJ2-1, with D tentatively TRBD1 (6 bases). The germline V gene has CDR1 SGHAT and CDR2 FQNNGV. The V gene lost 6 bases and the J gene lost 10 bases, with 10 bases spanning the gap. The CDR3 runs 11 residues. CDR3 loop: CASRYGQEQFF. The CDR3 coding sequence is TGTGCCAGCAGATATGGACAGGAGCAGTTCTTC.

This sequence joins TRBV5-6 and TRBJ2-5; a weak D match, TRBD1 (5 bases). V was trimmed by 0 bases and J by 4 bases, leaving 16 bases between them. The CDR3 contains 16 residues. Germline V gene sequence: CDR1 SGHDT, CDR2 YYEEEE. CDR3: CASSLGLGALTETQYF. CDR3 coding DNA: TGTGCCAGCAGCTTGGGTTTAGGGGCTTTGACAGAGACCCAGTACTTC. The full variable domain, in which reference TRBV5-6 and TRBJ2-5 provide the parts outside the CDR3, is DAGVTQSPTHLIKTRGQQVTLRCSPKSGHDTVSWYQQALGQGPQFIFQYYEEEERQRGNFPDRFSGHQFPNYSSELNVNALLLGDSALYLCASSLGLGALTETQYFGPGTRLLVL.

This chain uses TRBV28 with TRBJ1-3, with 9 bases fitting TRBD1. Germline V lookup: CDR1 MDHEN, CDR2 SYDVKM. CDR3 length: 16 residues. Germline trimming cut 7 bases from V and 0 bases from J; bases unmatched to any gene: 7. The CDR3 protein is CASTEGQGFSGNTIYF. The CDR3 DNA reads as TGTGCCAGCACCGAGGGACAGGGTTTCTCTGGAAACACCATATATTTT.

There are a few counts of this clonotype. The V and J genes are TRBV9 and TRBJ2-3; D gene uncertain. This CDR3 has 12 amino acids. CDR1 is SGDLS and CDR2 is YYNGEE in the germline V gene. Trimming removed 0 bases from V and 6 bases from J, with 5 bases in between. The CDR3 region has the DNA TGTGCCAGCAGCGTAGCGCATGATACGCAGTATTTT. It translates to CASSVAHDTQYF. The full variable domain, its missing parts supplied by reference TRBV9 and TRBJ2-3, is DSGVTQTPKHLITATGQRVTLRCSPRSGDLSVYWYQQSLDQGLQFLIQYYNGEERAKGNILERFSAQQFPDLHSELNLSSLELGDSALYFCASSVAHDTQYFGPGTRLTVL.

The chain employs TRBV19 and TRBJ2-2; D unclear. Germline loops: CDR1 LNHDA, CDR2 SQIVND (reference sequence). The CDR3 runs 12 residues. Trimming took 1 base from V and 6 from J, leaving 3 bases between them. CDR3: CASSIVPGELFF. The CDR3 DNA reads as TGTGCCAGTAGTATAGTTCCCGGGGAGCTGTTTTTT.

This clonotype has just a few counts. The chain has TRBV18 and TRBJ2-4, with unresolved D. V lost 2 bases and J lost 0, with 5 bases in between. The CDR3 is 14 residues long. Germline CDR1 KGHSH, CDR2 LQKENI. The chain's CDR3 is CASSPGLAKNIQYF. The CDR3 nucleotides are TGTGCCAGCTCACCAGGGCTAGCCAAAAACATTCAGTACTTC.

This clonotype was seen repeatedly, ten times or more. As DNA, the CDR3 is TGTGCCAGCAGTTGGGACGAAGAGACCCAGTACTTC. Amino acids: CASSWDEETQYF. This chain uses TRBV12-3 or TRBV12-4 with TRBJ2-5; D could derive from TRBD1 or TRBD2 (5 bases each). The germline V and J ends were trimmed by 4 bases and 3 bases, with 6 bases remaining between them. This CDR3 is built from 12 residues.